These 30 T cell receptor beta chains came from one sample sequenced in a study of cytomegalovirus exposure and HLA in healthy donors. It was with 60 Vbeta and 13 Jbeta primers that the PCR ran. Method: immunoSEQ multiplex PCR; TCRdb's copy keeps in-frame clones and lacks some. The sample lists hundreds of thousands of clones, about 78% occurring once. The sequenced sample consisted of PBMCs. Receptor source: a male donor in good health and CMV-seronegative.

This clone was detected a few times. Other nucleotide sequences in the sample specify the same CDR3. The chain is built from TRBV5-1 and TRBJ2-3; no reliable D call. The CDR3 totals 15 residues. Per germline, CDR1 SGHRS and CDR2 YFSETQ. V was trimmed by 0 bases and J by 0 bases, leaving 8 bases between them. DNA of the CDR3: TGCGCCAGCAGCTTGGTAGCCGCTAGCACAGATACGCAGTATTTT. Protein sequence: CASSLVAASTDTQYF.

This chain links TRBV19 with TRBJ2-1; 10 bases are a match to TRBD1. CDR1 is LNHDA, CDR2 SQIVND, per germline (reference sequence). The CDR3 is 17 amino acids. V gave up 4 bases and J gave up 7 bases; unmatched junction bases: 13. As DNA, the CDR3 is TGTGCCAGTAGTAGTCTTTACCGGGACAGGGGAGGGAATGAGCAGTTCTTC. This gives the protein CASSSLYRDRGGNEQFF.

This chain links TRBV6-1 with TRBJ2-2; 7 positions match TRBD1. The CDR3 has 14 amino acids. The V and J ends lost 6 bases and 4 bases, in that order; junction bases with no gene match: 5. The V gene's germline CDR1 is MNHNS and CDR2 SASEGT. CDR3: CASSITGVTGELFF. CDR3 DNA: TGTGCCAGCAGCATAACAGGGGTCACCGGGGAGCTGTTTTTT.

The CDR3 DNA is TGTGCCAGCAGTCCTCAAGCGCGACAGGGACGTTCCTACGAGCAGTACTTC. Translation gives CASSPQARQGRSYEQYF. The chain joins TRBV27 to TRBJ2-7; 7 bases fit TRBD1. Trimming at V came to 5 bases and at J to 1 base, leaving 14 bases not matched to a gene. In germline, CDR1 is MNHEY, CDR2 SMNVEV (reference sequence). This CDR3 contains 17 residues.

The chain employs TRBV6-6 and TRBJ1-5; D may be TRBD1 (5 bases). CDR3 length: 15 amino acids. Deletions cut 5 bases from V and 1 base from J, with 12 bases between. The V gene's germline CDR1 is MNHNY and CDR2 SVGAGI (reference sequence). CDR3 bases: TGTGCCAGCAGTATGGCGGGGGGGAGCAATCAGCCCCAGCATTTT. It specifies CASSMAGGSNQPQHF.

Only a few counts were recorded for this clone. The gene calls are TRBV6-4 and TRBJ1-1; no clear D gene. Germline CDR1 and CDR2: MRHNA and SNTAGT. The CDR3 extends over 14 amino acids. V gave up 0 bases and J gave up 7 bases, with 12 bases separating them. CDR3 amino acids: CASSDSSEGSEAFF. CDR3 coding DNA: TGTGCCAGCAGTGACTCCTCGGAGGGCAGTGAAGCTTTCTTT.

The gene calls are TRBV20-1 and TRBJ1-5; D gene ambiguous. The V gene's germline CDR1 is DFQATT and CDR2 SNEGSKA (reference sequence). This CDR3 has 11 amino acids. Between the trimmed V and J ends, which lost 1 base and 6 bases, there was a span of 4 bases. CDR3 DNA: TGCAGTGCTAGAGCGAGTCAGCCCCAGCATTTT. The encoded protein is CSARASQPQHF.

V gene TRBV5-4 combines with J gene TRBJ1-2, with D possibly matching TRBD1 (6 bases). From germline, CDR1 is SGHNT and CDR2 YYREEE (reference sequence). The V end was cut by 4 bases, the J end by 4 bases, with 14 bases between. This CDR3 contains 14 residues. CDR3 region: CASSPDSLSYGYTF. The CDR3 bases are TGTGCCAGCAGCCCGGACAGTTTGAGCTATGGCTACACCTTC.

The chain uses TRBV5-1 and TRBJ2-3; 12 nucleotides agree with TRBD2. Germline V gives CDR1 SGHRS, CDR2 YFSETQ. V was clipped by 4 bases and J by 4 bases; unmatched bases: 7. The CDR3 runs to 16 residues. This CDR3 is CASSPRLAGEADTQYF. CDR3 DNA sequence: TGCGCCAGCAGCCCGAGACTAGCGGGAGAGGCAGATACGCAGTATTTT.

This chain uses TRBV10-1 with TRBJ2-2, with 8 nucleotides matching TRBD1. The CDR3 runs 16 residues. Germline V lookup: CDR1 WNHNN, CDR2 SYGVQD (reference sequence). The V and J ends lost 3 bases and 3 bases, in that order; junction bases with no gene match: 6. CDR3 DNA sequence: TGCGCCAGCAGTGAAGGGCAGGGGGCGTACACCGGGGAGCTGTTTTTT. Its translation is CASSEGQGAYTGELFF.

The V and J genes are TRBV2 and TRBJ2-1; 8 nucleotides match TRBD1. Trimming removed 6 bases from V and 12 bases from J; junction bases left unmatched: 4. The CDR3 is 11 amino acids. Germline values: CDR1 SNHLY, CDR2 FYNNEI. The CDR3 bases are TGTGCCAGCAGGGAACAGGGGGGGCAGTTCTTC. Translating gives CASREQGGQFF.

This clone was seen only a few times. This sequence joins TRBV7-9 and TRBJ1-3; possible D gene TRBD1, 5 bases. The CDR3 spans 15 residues. Deletions cut 5 bases from V and 2 bases from J, with 13 bases between. Germline V gene lookup returns CDR1 SEHNR and CDR2 FQNEAQ (reference sequence). CDR3 DNA sequence: TGTGCCAGCAGCATCACGGGCAGGGCTGGAAACACCATATATTTT. Translating it yields CASSITGRAGNTIYF.

This sequence joins TRBV7-6 and TRBJ1-4, with D possibly TRBD1 on 5 matching bases. The ends were cut back, 3 bases at V and 7 bases at J, with 12 bases in the middle. Germline loops: CDR1 SGHVS, CDR2 FNYEAQ. The CDR3 length is 14 residues. This CDR3 is CASSLEGSGEKLFF. For the CDR3, the DNA is TGTGCCAGCAGCTTGGAGGGGTCCGGTGAAAAACTGTTTTTT. The full variable domain, rest sourced from reference TRBV7-6 and TRBJ1-4, is GAGVSQSPRYKVTKRGQDVALRCDPISGHVSLYWYRQALGQGPEFLTYFNYEAQQDKSGLPNDRFSAERPEGSISTLTIQRTEQRDSAMYRCASSLEGSGEKLFFGSGTQLSVL.

This chain uses TRBV7-9 with TRBJ1-1; D may be TRBD1 (6 bases). The CDR3 contains 15 residues. Deletions cut 5 bases from V and 5 bases from J, with 18 bases between. Germline values: CDR1 SEHNR, CDR2 FQNEAQ (reference sequence). The CDR3 loop reads CASSPAGARGTEAFF. The CDR3, as DNA: TGTGCCAGCAGCCCGGCGGGGGCAAGGGGAACTGAAGCTTTCTTT.

The chain carries TRBV18 and TRBJ2-4, with D perhaps matching TRBD1 (5 bases). V shed 0 bases and J shed 5 bases, with 11 bases lying between them. The germline V gene has CDR1 KGHSH and CDR2 LQKENI. The CDR3 extends over 15 amino acids. CDR3 coding DNA: TGTGCCAGCTCACCACCGGAAGTGGGGCAAAACATTCAGTACTTC. Residues: CASSPPEVGQNIQYF.

The chain couples TRBV19 to TRBJ2-3, with 7 bases fitting TRBD1. The CDR3 contains 14 residues. Trimming removed 6 bases from V and 4 bases from J; junction bases left unmatched: 7. The germline CDR1 and CDR2 sequences are LNHDA and SQIVND (reference sequence). CDR3 loop: CASSLTGSADTQYF. The CDR3 DNA reads as TGTGCCAGTAGCCTGACAGGGAGCGCAGATACGCAGTATTTT. The full variable domain, with the rest looked up from reference TRBV19 and TRBJ2-3, is DGGITQSPKYLFRKEGQNVTLSCEQNLNHDAMYWYRQDPGQGLRLIYYSQIVNDFQKGDIAEGYSVSREKKESFPLTVTSAQKNPTAFYLCASSLTGSADTQYFGPGTRLTVL.

This clone was detected once. The chain combines TRBV5-4 with TRBJ2-2; perhaps TRBD2 as D (5 bases). Trimming took off 7 bases at V and 8 bases at J, with 12 bases between the two ends. CDR3 length equals 12 residues. Germline CDR1 SGHNT, CDR2 YYREEE (reference sequence). The CDR3 DNA sequence: TGTGCCAGCCTTGAGGGAACGGGGGAGCTGTTTTTT. It translates to CASLEGTGELFF.

In this sample, this clone turned up once. The chain has TRBV6-6 and TRBJ2-1; 9 bases match TRBD1. Losses at the gene ends were 5 bases for V and 9 bases for J; bases not matched to a gene: 2. In germline, CDR1 is MNHNY, CDR2 SVGAGI (reference sequence). The CDR3 spans 12 residues. The CDR3 bases are TGTGCCAGCAGTATGACAGGGGGTGAGCAGTTCTTC. This gives the protein CASSMTGGEQFF.

The gene calls are TRBV28 and TRBJ1-5, with TRBD1 identical over 9 bases. Losses at the gene ends were 4 bases for V and 2 bases for J; bases not matched to a gene: 6. This CDR3 has 16 residues. Looked up from germline, CDR1 is MDHEN and CDR2 is SYDVKM. The CDR3 DNA reads TGTGCCAGCAGTTCGTTGAGGACAGGGGGCAATCAGCCCCAGCATTTT. Its translation: CASSSLRTGGNQPQHF.

In this sample, this clone turned up once. The V call is TRBV4-1, the J call TRBJ2-7, with TRBD2 matching 8 bases. CDR3 length: 17 amino acids. J was trimmed by 3 bases and V by 6 bases; bases with no gene match: 16. Germline CDR1 and CDR2: MGHRA and YSYEKL. The CDR3 is CASSMGRPSGFGYEQYF. CDR3 DNA sequence: TGCGCCAGCAGTATGGGCAGACCTAGCGGGTTTGGCTACGAGCAGTACTTC.

A few counts support this clone. The chain joins TRBV6-1 to TRBJ2-7; perhaps TRBD2 as D (5 bases). Per the germline V gene, CDR1 is MNHNS and CDR2 is SASEGT. The CDR3 is 15 amino acids. The V end lost 6 bases, the J end lost 3 bases, and 18 bases lay between the germline ends. CDR3 nucleotide sequence: TGTGCCAGCAGGCTAACTAGTGGCAATCGCTACGAGCAGTACTTC. It is translated as CASRLTSGNRYEQYF.

A few counts support this clone. The genes are TRBV7-8 and TRBJ2-3; TRBD2 agrees at 9 bases. The CDR3 totals 15 residues. The germline V gene encodes CDR1 SGHVS and CDR2 FQNEAQ. V was clipped by 2 bases and J by 1 base; unmatched bases: 1. The CDR3 spells CASSLRLAGTDTQYF. CDR3 sequence (DNA): TGTGCCAGCAGCTTAAGACTAGCGGGCACAGATACGCAGTATTTT.

Note on this clone: Other DNA sequences in the same sample also yield this CDR3. The genes are TRBV29-1 and TRBJ2-7; D is possibly TRBD2 (6 bases). Germline CDR1 SQVTM, CDR2 ANQGSEA. Trimming removed 3 bases at V and 2 bases at J, with 11 bases between. This CDR3 comprises 13 residues. CDR3 region: CSVEEGKPYEQYF. DNA for the CDR3: TGCAGCGTTGAGGAGGGCAAACCCTACGAGCAGTACTTC.

J is TRBJ1-1 and V is TRBV5-1; no reliable D call. Deletions cut 3 bases from V and 1 base from J, with 13 bases between. CDR3 length equals 15 residues. From germline, CDR1 is SGHRS and CDR2 YFSETQ. CDR3 sequence reads: CASSSAATKNTEAFF. DNA of the CDR3: TGCGCCAGCAGCTCGGCGGCAACTAAGAACACTGAAGCTTTCTTT.

This clone showed up just once. V gene TRBV5-1 combines with J gene TRBJ2-5; 9 bases fit TRBD2. The end of the DNA aligns better with TRBJ2-7, so the J call may be wrong. The CDR3 totals 15 residues. CDR1 is SGHRS, CDR2 YFSETQ, per germline. DNA for the CDR3: TGCGCCAGCAGCATAGCAGCGGGAGGAGCCTACGAGCAGTACTTC. Its translation is CASSIAAGGAYEQYF.

The chain is built from TRBV5-1 and TRBJ2-5, with 7 bases aligning to TRBD2. Germline CDR1 reads SGHRS; CDR2 reads YFSETQ. Trimming removed 0 bases from V and 5 bases from J; junction bases left unmatched: 7. The CDR3 is 15 residues long. The CDR3 sequence is CASSLAGTTAETQYF. The CDR3 DNA reads as TGCGCCAGCAGCTTGGCCGGGACTACCGCGGAGACCCAGTACTTC. Combining the CDR3 with reference TRBV5-1 and TRBJ2-5 gives the whole variable domain KAGVTQTPRYLIKTRGQQVTLSCSPISGHRSVSWYQQTPGQGLQFLFEYFSETQRNKGNFPGRFSGRQFSNSRSEMNVSTLELGDSALYLCASSLAGTTAETQYFGPGTRLLVL.

J is TRBJ1-1 and V is TRBV19; D is perhaps TRBD1 (5 bases). V was cut by 5 bases and J by 0 bases, with 13 bases left in between. Germline-derived CDR1 and CDR2 are LNHDA and SQIVND (reference sequence). The CDR3 loop spans 15 amino acids. Here the CDR3 reads CASSLRQIMNTEAFF. CDR3 bases: TGTGCCAGTAGTCTCCGACAGATCATGAACACTGAAGCTTTCTTT.

The chain recombines TRBV6-4 with TRBJ2-1; 10 bases agree with TRBD2. Germline-derived CDR1 and CDR2 are MRHNA and SNTAGT. J was trimmed by 8 bases and V by 3 bases; bases with no gene match: 7. The CDR3 is 15 amino acids. CDR3 region: CASSEVAGGGDEQFF. Written as DNA, the CDR3 is TGTGCCAGCAGTGAAGTAGCGGGAGGTGGGGATGAGCAGTTCTTC.

The V and J genes are TRBV13 and TRBJ1-4; no clear D. Germline CDR1 reads PRHDT; CDR2 reads FYEKMQ (reference sequence). V dropped 3 bases and J dropped 2 bases, with 19 bases sitting between them. CDR3 length: 18 amino acids. The CDR3, as DNA: TGTGCCAGCAGCTTGTTCTCTACGGGCGGAGGGACTAATGAAAAACTGTTTTTT. It encodes CASSLFSTGGGTNEKLFF.

This chain joins TRBV28 and TRBJ1-5, with D possibly being TRBD1 (5 bases). The CDR3 is made up of 14 amino acids. V lost 3 bases, J lost 7 bases, and 13 bases lay in between. Looked up from germline, CDR1 is MDHEN and CDR2 is SYDVKM. The CDR3 DNA follows: TGTGCCAGCAGTTTCCCTGGGCAGGGACAGCCCCAGCATTTT. Protein sequence: CASSFPGQGQPQHF.